Given below is one T cell receptor beta chain in context. Its target antigen remains unknown. Per-base qualities were not stored, and no clone one base away is much larger. The source of the sample is a study of identifying expanded T cells in peripheral blood (dated by TCRdb to about 2019). With regard to the full study: Separate aliquots of the same genomic DNA pool were sequenced to produce technical replicates, and four replicates were compared in pairs.

The immunoSEQ Assay, which relies on bias-controlled multiplex PCR amplification of genomic DNA, was used to profile TCRbeta CDR3 regions. The authors' pipeline ran thus. To quantify the absolute abundance of each unique TCRbeta CDR3 region, the sequences were collapsed and filtered. Differential abundance was assessed using a binomial (Fisher-equivalent) model and a beta-binomial model in which time-dependent variance fitted from healthy donors was added. Clones with fewer than 5 combined templates were removed, and a clone was called differentially abundant if the clone's Benjamini-Hochberg FDR was below 0.01. The form v = (b*log(k)+a)^2 was used to model beta-binomial variance as a function of total template count across the two samples. In its TCRdb copy, this immuneACCESS table keeps in-frame sequences only and misses some clones. Where compared with another copy, unresolved V genes explain less than half of these, and the others have no known cause. Clonal size and the V and J genes are those of that table, whereas D and trimming came from the DNA. The sample records about 74,000 clones, approximately 84% of which are singletons. The ten largest clones take up roughly 18% of the sample.

Results and caveats for the whole study, not just this receptor: The authors expected that over much longer intervals, such as months to years, biological variance in healthy repertoires might increase even further. Variance in clone template counts between approximately two-week samples significantly increased with total template count across all healthy donors. Between technical replicates the binomial model flagged roughly 1.2 differentially abundant clones, whereas over about 2 weeks the binomial model flagged about 16.4 and over approximately four weeks approximately 20. Across all healthy-donor time intervals, the beta-binomial model significantly cut both the number of clones called differentially abundant and the false-positive rate.

No immune events such as infections were documented for the healthy donors during the collection period. Healthy-donor blood repertoires served as a training cohort to calibrate time-dependent variance in a beta-binomial model of T-cell clone differential abundance. The training cohort comprised approximately 10 healthy donors, 3 female and 7 male. Donor ages ranged from 29 to 64 years, with an average of roughly 46 years. Whole blood was collected from each healthy donor at three time points spaced two weeks apart and obtained from a commercial supplier. Genomic DNA was extracted from unsorted whole blood for immunosequencing. Compared with germline, V lacks 5 bases and J lacks 4 bases; bases without a gene match: 7. The CDR3, from cysteine to phenylalanine, totals 13 residues. Only CDR3 DNA is held: 39 bases, read in frame from base 1. The germline V gene gives CDR1 as SQVTM and CDR2 as ANQGSEA.

The receptor was isolated from a person between 18 and 75 years old in good health. Sequencing was carried out using blood. The chain uses TRBV29-1 and TRBJ2-7, with TRBD1 identical over 8 junction bases. The sequence in DNA is TGCAGCGTTCGTGGACAGGGATTATACGAGCAGTACTTC. The resulting protein is CSVRGQGLYEQYF.